This TCR beta chain was profiled in a study of T cell repertoires in cytomegalovirus infection. Study outcomes and limitations: CMV-specific TCR beta clonotypes restricted by HLA-C dominated the ex vivo response.

Germline V gives CDR1 MDHEN, CDR2 SYDVKM. CDR3 length: 14 residues. Each CDR3 protein is one row after TCRdb ran MiXCR on the reads. The sample carries fewer than 250,000 distinct CDR3 sequences, under 25% recorded once. A remark on this clonotype: Its antigen is as yet unknown. The germline gene is not matched at one end of the junction; a read error may be the cause.

The sequence came from a human donor in good health (CMV status not recorded). Some clones in this sample may be carry-over from other donors' samples. What was sequenced was CD8+ T cells from PBMCs. The V call is TRBV28, the J call TRBJ2-5; possibly TRBD1 for D (6 bases). The CDR3 sequence is CASSLQGYQETQNF. Written as DNA, the CDR3 is TGTGCCAGCAGTTTACAGGGGTACCAAGAGACCCAGAACTTC. The full variable domain, rest sourced from reference TRBV28 and TRBJ2-5, is DVKVTQSSRYLVKRTGEKVFLECVQDMDHENMFWYRQDPGLGLRLIYFSYDVKMKEKGDIPEGYSVSREKKERFSLILESASTNQTSMYLCASSLQGYQETQNFGPGTRLLVL.